The 24 T cell receptor beta chains below were found in one sample sequenced in a study of shared clonotypes between healthy human individuals (dated by TCRdb to the early 2020s). CD8 naive samples consisted of CD45RO-negative cells that were positively selected for CCR7, yielding a CD45RA+CCR7+ population without TemRA cells. The receptor library was made with the immunoSEQ multiplex PCR assay. Here the immuneACCESS table is served through TCRdb, limited to in-frame sequences with V and J called. Missing clones are a known gap in these copies; in checked studies unresolved V genes cover under half, and the rest lacks a known reason. The sample records roughly 590,000 clones, about 95% of which are singletons. Of the sample, over 0.09% is held by the ten largest clones. The sequenced material came from naive CD8+ T cells sorted from blood. The cell subset or site tag for this specimen amounts to: CD45RA+CCR7+. Receptor source: a woman in her 30s in good health.

This chain uses TRBV14 with TRBJ2-1; tentatively, D is TRBD1 (6 bases). Trimming removed 1 base from V and 9 bases from J, with 10 bases in between. The CDR3 loop spans 13 amino acids. Germline loops: CDR1 SGHDN, CDR2 FVKESK. CDR3 in DNA: TGTGCCAGCAGCCAAGGGAGAGGGGGTGAGCAGTTCTTC. Amino acid sequence: CASSQGRGGEQFF.

This chain uses TRBV28 with TRBJ2-1, with 7 nucleotides matching TRBD2. V was clipped by 3 bases and J by 1 base; unmatched bases: 3. The V gene's germline CDR1 is MDHEN and CDR2 SYDVKM. The CDR3 is made up of 15 amino acids. The DNA for the CDR3 is TGTGCCAGCAGTTTTGCGGGAGCATCCTACAATGAGCAGTTCTTC. Translated, it gives CASSFAGASYNEQFF. Supplemented by reference TRBV28 and TRBJ2-1, the full variable domain reads DVKVTQSSRYLVKRTGEKVFLECVQDMDHENMFWYRQDPGLGLRLIYFSYDVKMKEKGDIPEGYSVSREKKERFSLILESASTNQTSMYLCASSFAGASYNEQFFGPGTRLTVL.

V is TRBV6-6 and J is TRBJ2-7, with 15 bases fitting TRBD2. The CDR3 is 16 amino acids. J lost 5 bases, V lost 7 bases, and 9 bases had no gene match. In germline, CDR1 is MNHNY, CDR2 SVGAGI (reference sequence). The CDR3 bases are TGTGCCAGCAAGGGACTAGCGGGAGGCCAGGAGGACGAGCAGTACTTC. The encoded protein is CASKGLAGGQEDEQYF.

The chain has TRBV10-3 and TRBJ2-7, with TRBD2 matching 7 bases. This CDR3 comprises 14 residues. V lost 6 bases, J lost 2 bases, and 7 bases stayed unmatched. The germline gives CDR1 ENHRY, CDR2 SYGVKD. Here the CDR3 reads CAISPWGRAYEQYF. In DNA, the CDR3 is TGTGCCATCAGCCCTTGGGGGAGGGCCTACGAGCAGTACTTC.

This chain uses TRBV2 with TRBJ2-7; the match to TRBD2 covers 12 bases. Germline V gives CDR1 SNHLY, CDR2 FYNNEI. J was trimmed by 5 bases and V by 5 bases; bases with no gene match: 7. The CDR3 is 15 amino acids. The CDR3 is CASSRLAGEGNEQYF. In DNA form, the CDR3 reads TGTGCCAGCAGTCGACTAGCGGGAGAGGGGAACGAGCAGTACTTC.

The chain employs TRBV10-1 and TRBJ2-2; 8 bases agree with TRBD1. V shed 4 bases, J shed 5 bases, and the junction held 6 bases outside the gene matches. Germline V lookup: CDR1 WNHNN, CDR2 SYGVQD (reference sequence). This CDR3 comprises 15 residues. The DNA of the CDR3 is TGCGCCAGCAGTGGTGAGACAGGGGCAACCGGGGAGCTGTTTTTT. Residues: CASSGETGATGELFF.

V is TRBV14 and J is TRBJ2-1, with 9 bases fitting TRBD1. The CDR3 spans 14 residues. Unmatched junction bases numbered 5, after V lost 3 bases and J lost 8 bases. CDR1 SGHDN and CDR2 FVKESK come from the germline V gene. CDR3 loop: CASSHGTGRYEQFF. The CDR3 DNA reads as TGTGCCAGCAGCCACGGGACAGGGAGGTATGAGCAGTTCTTC.

This clone appeared a single time. The chain recombines TRBV18 with TRBJ1-2; D is undetermined. Germline CDR1 reads KGHSH; CDR2 reads LQKENI. The V end was cut by 1 base, the J end by 8 bases, with 11 bases between. This CDR3 region has 13 residues. CDR3: CASSPLRTEGYTF. In DNA, the CDR3 is TGTGCCAGCTCACCACTCCGAACAGAGGGCTACACCTTC.

V is TRBV11-2 and J is TRBJ2-1; D might be TRBD2 (5 bases). Germline V gene sequence: CDR1 SGHAT, CDR2 FQNNGV. Between the trimmed V and J ends, which lost 0 bases and 5 bases, there was a span of 8 bases. The CDR3 totals 14 residues. The CDR3 here is CASSLEFGDNEQFF. The CDR3, as DNA: TGTGCCAGCAGCTTAGAATTCGGGGACAATGAGCAGTTCTTC.

The chain employs TRBV5-6 and TRBJ2-3; 9 nucleotides agree with TRBD2. V was clipped by 0 bases and J by 0 bases; unmatched bases: 2. The V gene's germline CDR1 is SGHDT and CDR2 YYEEEE. The CDR3 runs 16 residues. CDR3 DNA: TGTGCCAGCAGCTTGGCCAGCGGGAGGAGCACAGATACGCAGTATTTT. Its translation is CASSLASGRSTDTQYF.

The chain recombines TRBV27 with TRBJ1-2, with D possibly being TRBD1 (5 bases). The CDR3 runs to 18 residues. Germline CDR1 reads MNHEY; CDR2 reads SMNVEV (reference sequence). Trimming pared 0 bases from V and 0 bases from J, leaving 17 bases between. The CDR3 DNA follows: TGTGCCAGCAGTTTATCGCAGATTTCCAGGGAGGCTAACTATGGCTACACCTTC. The encoded protein is CASSLSQISREANYGYTF.

CDR3 DNA: TGTGCCAGCTCACCACCCCAAGAGACTAATGAAAAACTGTTTTTT. Protein sequence: CASSPPQETNEKLFF. V is TRBV18 and J is TRBJ1-4; D is unclear. This CDR3 is 15 amino acids long. Per the germline V gene, CDR1 is KGHSH and CDR2 is LQKENI. V was shortened by 0 bases and J by 2 bases, with 7 bases between the two germline ends.

The rearrangement joins TRBV6-6 to TRBJ2-1; 10 bases align to TRBD2. V was clipped by 2 bases and J by 4 bases; unmatched bases: 5. The CDR3 contains 16 residues. CDR1 MNHNY and CDR2 SVGAGI come from the germline V gene (reference sequence). In DNA form, the CDR3 reads TGTGCCAGCAGTTACGGAGCGGGAGGGCCGTACAATGAGCAGTTCTTC. Its translation is CASSYGAGGPYNEQFF.

CDR3 sequence reads: CASSASSNEQFF. In DNA form, the CDR3 reads TGTGCCAGCAGTGCTTCATCGAATGAGCAGTTCTTC. V and J are TRBV27 and TRBJ2-1; D gene ambiguous. There are 12 residues in the CDR3. Trimming pared 5 bases from V and 7 bases from J, leaving 9 bases between. The V gene's germline CDR1 is MNHEY and CDR2 SMNVEV (reference sequence).

The CDR3 DNA reads TGTGCCAGCAGTCCGGACAGACCCAATCAGCCCCAGCATTTT. Translating gives CASSPDRPNQPQHF. This chain joins TRBV6-6 and TRBJ1-5, with D tentatively TRBD1 (6 bases). CDR3 length equals 14 residues. The germline V gene encodes CDR1 MNHNY and CDR2 SVGAGI (reference sequence). Trimming stripped 5 bases from V and 3 bases from J, with 11 bases between.

The CDR3 is CASSLSASGPPNEQYF. CDR3 coding DNA: TGTGCCAGCAGCCTCTCCGCTAGCGGACCCCCCAACGAGCAGTACTTC. V and J are TRBV7-6 and TRBJ2-7, with 7 nucleotides matching TRBD2. CDR3 length: 16 residues. Germline V lookup: CDR1 SGHVS, CDR2 FNYEAQ. J lost 5 bases, V lost 5 bases, and 15 bases had no gene match.

This chain joins TRBV10-1 and TRBJ2-5, with D perhaps given as TRBD1 or TRBD2 (6 bases each). V was trimmed by 3 bases and J by 5 bases, leaving 13 bases between them. CDR1 WNHNN and CDR2 SYGVQD come from the germline V gene (reference sequence). The CDR3 is 14 amino acids. The CDR3 is CASSEGTGAETQYF. The CDR3, as DNA: TGCGCCAGCAGTGAAGGCACGGGGGCGGAGACCCAGTACTTC.

The chain combines TRBV5-6 with TRBJ2-7; 13 bases line up with TRBD2. The CDR3 extends over 15 amino acids. J was trimmed by 6 bases and V by 3 bases; bases with no gene match: 6. From germline, CDR1 is SGHDT and CDR2 YYEEEE. The CDR3: CASSSGLAGEVEQYF. Here the CDR3 DNA reads TGTGCCAGCAGCTCAGGACTAGCGGGAGAAGTCGAGCAGTACTTC.

The chain joins TRBV2 to TRBJ2-1, with 11 positions matching TRBD2. The CDR3 extends over 15 amino acids. Germline trimming cut 6 bases from V and 5 bases from J; bases unmatched to any gene: 6. Per germline, CDR1 SNHLY and CDR2 FYNNEI. This CDR3 is CASRVAGGQHNEQFF. The CDR3 bases are TGTGCCAGCAGAGTAGCGGGAGGGCAGCACAATGAGCAGTTCTTC.

With respect to this clone: This may be a read error, as it is one base from a much larger clone. The chain joins TRBV7-9 to TRBJ2-5; D is ambiguous. Trimming stripped 4 bases from V and 3 bases from J, with 3 bases between. Looked up from germline, CDR1 is SEHNR and CDR2 is FQNEAQ (reference sequence). There are 11 residues in the CDR3. CDR3: CASSSEETQYF. The CDR3 DNA reads TGTGCCAGCAGCTCGGAAGAGACCCAGTACTTC. The full variable domain, in which reference TRBV7-9 and TRBJ2-5 provide the parts outside the CDR3, is DTGVSQNPRHKITKRGQNVTFRCDPISEHNRLYWYRQTLGQGPEFLTYFQNEAQLEKSRLLSDRFSAERPKGSFSTLEIQRTEQGDSAMYLCASSSEETQYFGPGTRLLVL.

The chain links TRBV2 to TRBJ2-7; D perhaps matches TRBD2 (6 bases). Trimming stripped 6 bases from V and 6 bases from J, with 21 bases between. This CDR3 has 15 residues. Germline V lookup: CDR1 SNHLY, CDR2 FYNNEI. DNA of the CDR3: TGTGCCAGCAGAGACGGGACTTCACCGGTCCTCGAGCAGTACTTC. Encoded protein: CASRDGTSPVLEQYF.

This clone was observed a single time. The V and J genes are TRBV5-6 and TRBJ2-2; perhaps TRBD2 as D (5 bases). Trimming removed 5 bases at V and 0 bases at J, with 11 bases between. Germline CDR1 and CDR2: SGHDT and YYEEEE. The CDR3 loop spans 15 amino acids. Written as DNA, the CDR3 is TGTGCCAGCAGATTCGCGGGCACGAACACCGGGGAGCTGTTTTTT. Protein product: CASRFAGTNTGELFF.

The gene calls are TRBV28 and TRBJ1-5, with TRBD1 matching 7 bases. This CDR3 region has 15 residues. V was clipped by 3 bases and J by 6 bases; unmatched bases: 8. Germline V CDR1 and CDR2: MDHEN, SYDVKM. CDR3: CASSFQRQGSQPQHF. The CDR3, as DNA: TGTGCCAGCAGTTTCCAAAGACAGGGATCTCAGCCCCAGCATTTT.

CDR3 DNA sequence: TGTGCCAGCAGTTTATTGGGCACCTCCTATGGCTACACCTTC. It is translated as CASSLLGTSYGYTF. The V call is TRBV28, the J call TRBJ1-2; D not certain. The CDR3 has 14 residues. Trimming removed 1 base from V and 4 bases from J, with 10 bases in between. Germline CDR1 reads MDHEN; CDR2 reads SYDVKM.